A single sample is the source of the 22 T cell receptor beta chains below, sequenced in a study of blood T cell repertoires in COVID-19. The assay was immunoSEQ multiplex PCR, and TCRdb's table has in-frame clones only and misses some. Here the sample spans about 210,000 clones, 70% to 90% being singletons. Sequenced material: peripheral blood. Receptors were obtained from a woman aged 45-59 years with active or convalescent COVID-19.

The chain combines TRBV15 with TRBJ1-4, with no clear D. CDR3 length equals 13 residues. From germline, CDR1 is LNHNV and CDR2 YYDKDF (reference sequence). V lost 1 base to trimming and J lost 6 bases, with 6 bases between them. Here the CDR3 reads CATSRGSDEKLFF. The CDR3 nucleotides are TGTGCCACCAGCAGAGGTTCGGATGAAAAACTGTTTTTT.

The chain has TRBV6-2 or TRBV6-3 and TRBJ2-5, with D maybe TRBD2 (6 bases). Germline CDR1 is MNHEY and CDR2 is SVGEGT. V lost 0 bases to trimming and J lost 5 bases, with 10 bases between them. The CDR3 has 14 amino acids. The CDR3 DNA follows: TGTGCCAGCAGTTACTCTCCGGAGGGGGAGACCCAGTACTTC. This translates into CASSYSPEGETQYF.

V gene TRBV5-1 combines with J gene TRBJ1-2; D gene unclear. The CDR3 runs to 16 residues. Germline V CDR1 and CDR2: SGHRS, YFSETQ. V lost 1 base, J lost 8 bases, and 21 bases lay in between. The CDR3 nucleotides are TGCGCCAGCAGCTTGTTTACGCCTCAGCCGGGTGACGGCTACACCTTC. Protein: CASSLFTPQPGDGYTF.

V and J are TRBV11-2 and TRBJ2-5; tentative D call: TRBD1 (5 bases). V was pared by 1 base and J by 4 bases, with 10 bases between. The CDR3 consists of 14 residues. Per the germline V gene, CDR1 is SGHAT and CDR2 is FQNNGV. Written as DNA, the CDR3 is TGTGCCAGCAGCTTAGGGACAACACGAGAGACCCAGTACTTC. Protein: CASSLGTTRETQYF.

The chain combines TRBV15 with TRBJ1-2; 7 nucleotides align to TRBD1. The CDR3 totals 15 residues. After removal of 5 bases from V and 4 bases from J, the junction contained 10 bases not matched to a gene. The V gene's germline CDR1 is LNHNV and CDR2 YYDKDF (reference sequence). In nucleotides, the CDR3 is TGTGCCACCAGCCACCGGGACAGTTCCTTCTATGGCTACACCTTC. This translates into CATSHRDSSFYGYTF.

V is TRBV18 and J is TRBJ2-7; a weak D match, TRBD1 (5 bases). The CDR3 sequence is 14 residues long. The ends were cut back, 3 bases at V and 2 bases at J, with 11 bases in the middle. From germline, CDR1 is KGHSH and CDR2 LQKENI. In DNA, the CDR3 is TGTGCCAGCTCACCTCTACAGGCAGCCTACGAGCAGTACTTC. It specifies CASSPLQAAYEQYF. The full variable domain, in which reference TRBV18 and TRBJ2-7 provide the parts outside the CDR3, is NAGVMQNPRHLVRRRGQEARLRCSPMKGHSHVYWYRQLPEEGLKFMVYLQKENIIDESGMPKERFSAEFPKEGPSILRIQQVVRGDSAAYFCASSPLQAAYEQYFGPGTRLTVT.

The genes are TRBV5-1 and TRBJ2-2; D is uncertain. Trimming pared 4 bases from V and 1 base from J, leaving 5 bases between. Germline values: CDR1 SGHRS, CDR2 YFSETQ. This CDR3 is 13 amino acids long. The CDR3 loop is CASSPGNTGELFF. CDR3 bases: TGCGCCAGCAGCCCCGGGAACACCGGGGAGCTGTTTTTT.

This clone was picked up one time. Here the CDR3 reads CASSPPTSWNTEAFF. Here the CDR3 DNA reads TGTGCCAGCAGCCCCCCCACGAGTTGGAACACTGAAGCTTTCTTT. The chain joins TRBV28 to TRBJ1-1; D remains ambiguous. Germline CDR1 reads MDHEN; CDR2 reads SYDVKM. V lost 6 bases to trimming and J lost 1 base, with 15 bases between them. The CDR3 consists of 15 residues.

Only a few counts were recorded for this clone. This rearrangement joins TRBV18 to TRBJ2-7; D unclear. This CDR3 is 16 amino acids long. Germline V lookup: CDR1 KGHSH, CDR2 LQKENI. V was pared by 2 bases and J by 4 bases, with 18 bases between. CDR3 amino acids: CASSPGGGANGYEQYV. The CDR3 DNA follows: TGTGCCAGCTCACCAGGCGGCGGTGCGAATGGGTACGAGCAGTACGTC.

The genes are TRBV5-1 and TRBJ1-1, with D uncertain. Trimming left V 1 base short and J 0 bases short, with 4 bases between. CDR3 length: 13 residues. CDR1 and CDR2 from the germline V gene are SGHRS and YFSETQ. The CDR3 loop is CASSLSVNTEAFF. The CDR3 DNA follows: TGCGCCAGCAGCTTGTCAGTGAACACTGAAGCTTTCTTT.

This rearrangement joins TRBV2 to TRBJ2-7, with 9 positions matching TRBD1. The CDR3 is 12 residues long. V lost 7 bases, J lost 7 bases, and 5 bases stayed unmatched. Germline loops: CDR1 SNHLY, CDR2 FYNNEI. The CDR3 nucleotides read TGTGCCAGCAACAGACAGGGGGGAGAGCAGTACGTC. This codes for CASNRQGGEQYV.

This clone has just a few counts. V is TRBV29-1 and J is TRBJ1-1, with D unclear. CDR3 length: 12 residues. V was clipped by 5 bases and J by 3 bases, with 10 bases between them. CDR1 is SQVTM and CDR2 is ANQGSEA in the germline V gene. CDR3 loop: CSVTRADTEAFF. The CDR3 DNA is TGCAGCGTTACTAGGGCGGACACTGAAGCTTTCTTT.

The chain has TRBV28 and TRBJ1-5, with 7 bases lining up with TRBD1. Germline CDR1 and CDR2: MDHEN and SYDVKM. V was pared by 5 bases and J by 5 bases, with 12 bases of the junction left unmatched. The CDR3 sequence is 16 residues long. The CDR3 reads CASSDNRGGLHQPQHF. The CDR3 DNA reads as TGTGCCAGCAGTGATAACAGGGGAGGACTCCATCAGCCCCAGCATTTT.

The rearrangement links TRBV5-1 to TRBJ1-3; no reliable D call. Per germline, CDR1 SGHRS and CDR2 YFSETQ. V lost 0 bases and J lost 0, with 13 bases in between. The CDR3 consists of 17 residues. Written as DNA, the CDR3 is TGCGCCAGCAGCTTGGCCGTAACGTCGGGCTCTGGAAACACCATATATTTT. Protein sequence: CASSLAVTSGSGNTIYF.

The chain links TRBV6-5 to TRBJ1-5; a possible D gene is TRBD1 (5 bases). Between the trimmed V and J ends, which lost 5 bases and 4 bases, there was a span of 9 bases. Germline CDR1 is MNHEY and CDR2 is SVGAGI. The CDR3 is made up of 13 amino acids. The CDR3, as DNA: TGTGCCAGCAGTCATCGGGGGAATCAGCCCCAGCATTTT. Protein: CASSHRGNQPQHF.

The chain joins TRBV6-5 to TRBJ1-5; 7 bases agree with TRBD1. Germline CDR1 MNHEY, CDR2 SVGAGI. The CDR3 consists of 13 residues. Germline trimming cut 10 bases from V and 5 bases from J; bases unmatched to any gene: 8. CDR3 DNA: TGTGCCACGACAGGGATAATCGATCAGCCCCAGCATTTT. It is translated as CATTGIIDQPQHF.

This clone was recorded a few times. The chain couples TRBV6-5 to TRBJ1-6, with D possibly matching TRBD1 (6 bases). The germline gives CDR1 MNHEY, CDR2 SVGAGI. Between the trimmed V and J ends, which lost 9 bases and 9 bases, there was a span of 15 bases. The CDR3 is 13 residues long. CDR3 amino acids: CASNTGQGSPLHF. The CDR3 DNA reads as TGTGCCAGTAATACAGGGCAGGGTTCACCCCTCCACTTT.

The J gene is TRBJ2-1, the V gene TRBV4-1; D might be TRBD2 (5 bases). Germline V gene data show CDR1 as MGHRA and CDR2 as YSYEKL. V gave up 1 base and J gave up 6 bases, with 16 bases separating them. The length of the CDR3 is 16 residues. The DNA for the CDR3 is TGCGCCAGCAGCCAAGTGCTTCCGGGATATAGCAATGAGCAGTTCTTC. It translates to CASSQVLPGYSNEQFF.

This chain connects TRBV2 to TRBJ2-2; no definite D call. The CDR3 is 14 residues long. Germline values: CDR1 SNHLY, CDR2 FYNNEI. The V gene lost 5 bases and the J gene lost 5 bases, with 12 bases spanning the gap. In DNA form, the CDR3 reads TGTGCCAGCAGTTCTGAGGCTGTAACCGGGGAGCTGTTTTTT. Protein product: CASSSEAVTGELFF.

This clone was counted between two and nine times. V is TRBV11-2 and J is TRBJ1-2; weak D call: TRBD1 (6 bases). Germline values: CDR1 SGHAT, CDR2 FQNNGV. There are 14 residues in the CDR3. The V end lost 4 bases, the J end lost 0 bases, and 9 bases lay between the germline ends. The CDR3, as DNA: TGTGCCAGCAGCTGGACAGTTACTAACTATGGCTACACCTTC. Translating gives CASSWTVTNYGYTF. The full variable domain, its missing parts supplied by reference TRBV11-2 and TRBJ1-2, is EAGVAQSPRYKIIEKRQSVAFWCNPISGHATLYWYQQILGQGPKLLIQFQNNGVVDDSQLPKDRFSAERLKGVDSTLKIQPAKLEDSAVYLCASSWTVTNYGYTFGSGTRLTVV.

The CDR3 reads CASSPTPGQAAFF. The CDR3 DNA sequence: TGTGCCAGTAGTCCCACTCCGGGACAAGCAGCTTTCTTT. The chain carries TRBV19 and TRBJ1-1; D perhaps matches TRBD1 (6 bases). Trimming removed 5 bases at V and 10 bases at J, with 17 bases between. Germline V gene sequence: CDR1 LNHDA, CDR2 SQIVND (reference sequence). There are 13 residues in the CDR3.

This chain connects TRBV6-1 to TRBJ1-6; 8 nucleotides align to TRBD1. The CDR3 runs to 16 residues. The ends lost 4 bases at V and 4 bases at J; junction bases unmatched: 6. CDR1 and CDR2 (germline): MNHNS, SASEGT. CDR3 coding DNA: TGTGCCAGCAGTGCCGACAGGGGACGATATAATTCACCCCTCCACTTT. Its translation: CASSADRGRYNSPLHF.